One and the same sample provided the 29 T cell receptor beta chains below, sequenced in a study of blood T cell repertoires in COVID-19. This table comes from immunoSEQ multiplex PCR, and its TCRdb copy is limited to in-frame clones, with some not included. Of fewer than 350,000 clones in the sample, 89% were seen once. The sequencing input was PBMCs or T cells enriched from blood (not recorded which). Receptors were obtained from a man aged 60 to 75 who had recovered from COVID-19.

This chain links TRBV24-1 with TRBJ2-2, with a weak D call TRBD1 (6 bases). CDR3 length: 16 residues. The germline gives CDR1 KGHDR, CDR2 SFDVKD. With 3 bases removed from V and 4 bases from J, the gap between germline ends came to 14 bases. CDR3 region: CATSDGRDIGTGELFF. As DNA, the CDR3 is TGTGCCACCAGTGATGGTCGGGACATAGGCACCGGGGAGCTGTTTTTT.

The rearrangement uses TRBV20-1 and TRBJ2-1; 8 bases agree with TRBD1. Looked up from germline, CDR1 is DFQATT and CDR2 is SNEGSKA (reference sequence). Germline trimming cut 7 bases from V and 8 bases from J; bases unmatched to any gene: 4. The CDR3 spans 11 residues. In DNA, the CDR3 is TGCAGTGTCTTGACAGGGGATGAGCAGTTCTTC. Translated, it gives CSVLTGDEQFF.

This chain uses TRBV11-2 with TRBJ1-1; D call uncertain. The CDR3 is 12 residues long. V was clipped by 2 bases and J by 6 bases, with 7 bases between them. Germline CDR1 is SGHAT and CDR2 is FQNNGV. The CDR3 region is CASSLNLAEAFF. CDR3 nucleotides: TGTGCCAGCAGCTTAAACTTGGCTGAAGCTTTCTTT.

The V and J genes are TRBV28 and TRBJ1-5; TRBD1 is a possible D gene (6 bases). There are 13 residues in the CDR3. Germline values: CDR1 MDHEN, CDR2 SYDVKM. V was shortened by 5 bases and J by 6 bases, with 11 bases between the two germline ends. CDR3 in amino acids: CASSAPGAQPQHF. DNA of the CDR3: TGTGCCAGCAGTGCACCAGGGGCTCAGCCCCAGCATTTT.

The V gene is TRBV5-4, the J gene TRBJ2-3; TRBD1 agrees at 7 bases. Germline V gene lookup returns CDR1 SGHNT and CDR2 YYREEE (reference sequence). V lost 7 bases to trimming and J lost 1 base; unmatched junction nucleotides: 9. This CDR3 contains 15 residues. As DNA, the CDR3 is TGTGCCAGCGGCGACAGGGACCAACGCACAGATACGCAGTATTTT. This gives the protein CASGDRDQRTDTQYF.

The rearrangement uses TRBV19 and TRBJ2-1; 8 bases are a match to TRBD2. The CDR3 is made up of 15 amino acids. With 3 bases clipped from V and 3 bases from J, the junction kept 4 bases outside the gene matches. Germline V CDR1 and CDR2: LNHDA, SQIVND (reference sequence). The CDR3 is CASSMTGGNYNEQFF. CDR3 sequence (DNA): TGTGCCAGTAGTATGACGGGAGGGAACTACAATGAGCAGTTCTTC.

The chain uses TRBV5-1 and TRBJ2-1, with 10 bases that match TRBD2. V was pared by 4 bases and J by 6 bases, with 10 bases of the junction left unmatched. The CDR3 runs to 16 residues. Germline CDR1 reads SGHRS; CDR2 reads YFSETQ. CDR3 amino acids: CASSAGTSASVNEQFF. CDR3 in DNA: TGCGCCAGCAGCGCCGGGACTAGCGCCTCCGTCAATGAGCAGTTCTTC.

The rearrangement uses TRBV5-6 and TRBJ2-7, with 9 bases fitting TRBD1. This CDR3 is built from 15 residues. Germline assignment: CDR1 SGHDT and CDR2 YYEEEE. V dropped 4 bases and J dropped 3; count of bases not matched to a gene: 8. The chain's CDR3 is CASSKTGQGIYEQYF. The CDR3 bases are TGTGCCAGCAGCAAGACGGGACAGGGTATCTACGAGCAGTACTTC.

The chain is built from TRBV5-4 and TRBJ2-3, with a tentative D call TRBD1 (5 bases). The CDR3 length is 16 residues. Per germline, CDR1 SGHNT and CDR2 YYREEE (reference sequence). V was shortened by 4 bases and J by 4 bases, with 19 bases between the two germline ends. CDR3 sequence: CASSRALGQGADTQYF. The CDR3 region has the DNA TGTGCCAGCAGCAGGGCGCTGGGGCAAGGTGCAGATACGCAGTATTTT.

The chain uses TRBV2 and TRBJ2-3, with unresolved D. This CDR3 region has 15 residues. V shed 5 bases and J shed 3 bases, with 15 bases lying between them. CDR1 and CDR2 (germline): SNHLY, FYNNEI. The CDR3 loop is CASSPSWSVTDTQYF. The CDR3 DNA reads TGTGCCAGCAGTCCGAGCTGGAGTGTAACAGATACGCAGTATTTT.

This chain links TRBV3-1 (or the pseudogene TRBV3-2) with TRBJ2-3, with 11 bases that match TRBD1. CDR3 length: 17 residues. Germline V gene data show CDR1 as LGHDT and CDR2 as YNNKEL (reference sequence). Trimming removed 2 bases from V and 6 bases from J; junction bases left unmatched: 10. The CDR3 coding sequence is TGTGCCAGCAGCCAATTTGTTGGACAGGGGGCATCTGATACGCAGTATTTT. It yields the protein CASSQFVGQGASDTQYF.

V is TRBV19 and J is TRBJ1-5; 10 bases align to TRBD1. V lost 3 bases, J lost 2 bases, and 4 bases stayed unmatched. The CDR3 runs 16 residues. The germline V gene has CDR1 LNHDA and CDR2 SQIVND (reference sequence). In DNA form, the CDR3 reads TGTGCCAGTAGTATTTTGACAGGGGGCGGCAATCAGCCCCAGCATTTT. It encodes CASSILTGGGNQPQHF.

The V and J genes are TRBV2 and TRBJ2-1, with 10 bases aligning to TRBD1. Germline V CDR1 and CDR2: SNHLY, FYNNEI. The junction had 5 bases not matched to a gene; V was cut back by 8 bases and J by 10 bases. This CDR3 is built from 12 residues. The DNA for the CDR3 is TGTGCCAGCCGACAGGGGGCGGAGGAGCAGTTCTTC. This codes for CASRQGAEEQFF.

The CDR3 bases are TGTGCCAGCAGCTTAGCGGGAGTATACCACGAGCAGTACTTC. As protein: CASSLAGVYHEQYF. The chain recombines TRBV27 with TRBJ2-7, with 9 nucleotides matching TRBD2. The V and J ends lost 6 bases and 5 bases, in that order; junction bases with no gene match: 8. The CDR3 contains 14 residues. Per the germline V gene, CDR1 is MNHEY and CDR2 is SMNVEV (reference sequence).

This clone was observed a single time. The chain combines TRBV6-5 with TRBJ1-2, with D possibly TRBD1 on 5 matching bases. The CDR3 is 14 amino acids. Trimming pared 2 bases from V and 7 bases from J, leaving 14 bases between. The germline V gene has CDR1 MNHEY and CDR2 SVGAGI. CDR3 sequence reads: CASSYRRVDGGYTF. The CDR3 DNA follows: TGTGCCAGCAGTTACCGCAGGGTAGACGGTGGCTACACCTTC.

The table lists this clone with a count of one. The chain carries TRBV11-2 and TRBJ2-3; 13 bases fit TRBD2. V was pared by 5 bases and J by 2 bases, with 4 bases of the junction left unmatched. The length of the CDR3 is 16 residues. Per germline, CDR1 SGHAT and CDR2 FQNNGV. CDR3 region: CASSLGTSGNTDTQYF. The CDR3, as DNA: TGTGCCAGCAGCCTAGGGACTAGCGGGAACACAGATACGCAGTATTTT.

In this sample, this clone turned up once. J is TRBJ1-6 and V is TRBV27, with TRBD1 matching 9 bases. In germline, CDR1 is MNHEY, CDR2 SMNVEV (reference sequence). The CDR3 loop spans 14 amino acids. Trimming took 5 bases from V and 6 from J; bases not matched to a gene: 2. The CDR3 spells CASSGTGLNSPLHF. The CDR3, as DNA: TGTGCCAGCAGTGGGACAGGGCTTAATTCACCCCTCCACTTT.

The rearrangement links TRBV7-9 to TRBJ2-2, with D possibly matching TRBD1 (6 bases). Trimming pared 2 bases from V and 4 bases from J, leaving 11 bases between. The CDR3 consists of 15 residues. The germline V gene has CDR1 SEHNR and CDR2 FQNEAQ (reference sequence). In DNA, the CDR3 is TGTGCCAGCAGCTTATCAGGGGTTCCCACCGGGGAGCTGTTTTTT. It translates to CASSLSGVPTGELFF. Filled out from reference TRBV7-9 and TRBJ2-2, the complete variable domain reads DTGVSQNPRHKITKRGQNVTFRCDPISEHNRLYWYRQTLGQGPEFLTYFQNEAQLEKSRLLSDRFSAERPKGSFSTLEIQRTEQGDSAMYLCASSLSGVPTGELFFGEGSRLTVL.

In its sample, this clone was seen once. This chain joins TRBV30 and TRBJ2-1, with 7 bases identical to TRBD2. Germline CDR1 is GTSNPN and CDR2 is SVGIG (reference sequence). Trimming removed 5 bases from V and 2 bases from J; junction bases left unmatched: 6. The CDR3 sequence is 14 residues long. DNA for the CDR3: TGTGCCTGGTACCTCCTAGCGGCCTACAATGAGCAGTTCTTC. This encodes CAWYLLAAYNEQFF.

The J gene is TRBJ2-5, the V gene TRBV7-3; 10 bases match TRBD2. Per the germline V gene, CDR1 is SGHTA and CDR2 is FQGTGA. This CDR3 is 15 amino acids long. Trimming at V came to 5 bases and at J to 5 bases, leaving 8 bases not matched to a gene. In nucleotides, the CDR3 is TGTGCCAGCAGCGTAGCGGGAGCGGGGGGGGAGACCCAGTACTTC. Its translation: CASSVAGAGGETQYF.

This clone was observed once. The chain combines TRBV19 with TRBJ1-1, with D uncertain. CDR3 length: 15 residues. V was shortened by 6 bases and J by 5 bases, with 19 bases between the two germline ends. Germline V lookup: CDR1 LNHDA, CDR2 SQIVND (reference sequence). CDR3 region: CASSPGEGGGTEAFF. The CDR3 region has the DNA TGTGCCAGTAGCCCCGGAGAGGGAGGAGGAACTGAAGCTTTCTTT.

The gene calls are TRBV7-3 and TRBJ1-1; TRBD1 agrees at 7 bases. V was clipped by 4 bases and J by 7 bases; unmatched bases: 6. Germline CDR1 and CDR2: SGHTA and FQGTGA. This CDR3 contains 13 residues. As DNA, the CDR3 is TGTGCCAGCAGCTACTTACAGGGGTATGAAGCTTTCTTT. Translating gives CASSYLQGYEAFF. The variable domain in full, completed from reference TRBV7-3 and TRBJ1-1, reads GAGVSQTPSNKVTEKGKYVELRCDPISGHTALYWYRQSLGQGPEFLIYFQGTGAADDSGLPNDRFFAVRPEGSVSTLKIQRTERGDSAVYLCASSYLQGYEAFFGQGTRLTVV.

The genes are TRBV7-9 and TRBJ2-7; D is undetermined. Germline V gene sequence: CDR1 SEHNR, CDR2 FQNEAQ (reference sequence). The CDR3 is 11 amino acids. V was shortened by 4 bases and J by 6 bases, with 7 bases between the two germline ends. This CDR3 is CASSSLREQYF. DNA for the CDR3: TGTGCCAGCAGCTCTCTCCGCGAGCAGTACTTC.

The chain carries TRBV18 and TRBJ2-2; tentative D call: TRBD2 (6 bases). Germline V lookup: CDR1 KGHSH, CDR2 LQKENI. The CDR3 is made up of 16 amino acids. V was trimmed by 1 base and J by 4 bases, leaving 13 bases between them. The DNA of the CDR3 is TGTGCCAGCTCACCACTTGGAGGGAGCGGCACCGGGGAGCTGTTTTTT. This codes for CASSPLGGSGTGELFF.

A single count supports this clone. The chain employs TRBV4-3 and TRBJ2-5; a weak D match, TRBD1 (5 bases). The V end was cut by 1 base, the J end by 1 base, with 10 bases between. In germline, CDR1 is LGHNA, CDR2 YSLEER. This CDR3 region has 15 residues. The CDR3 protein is CASSQGSGPQETQYF. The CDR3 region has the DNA TGCGCCAGCAGCCAAGGTTCAGGGCCCCAAGAGACCCAGTACTTC.

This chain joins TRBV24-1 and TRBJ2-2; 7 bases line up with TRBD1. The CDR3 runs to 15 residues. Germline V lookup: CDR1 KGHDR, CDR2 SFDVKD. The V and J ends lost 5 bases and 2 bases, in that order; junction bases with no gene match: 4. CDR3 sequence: CATSGRDSNTGELFF. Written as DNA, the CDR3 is TGTGCCACCAGTGGCCGGGACAGCAACACCGGGGAGCTGTTTTTT.

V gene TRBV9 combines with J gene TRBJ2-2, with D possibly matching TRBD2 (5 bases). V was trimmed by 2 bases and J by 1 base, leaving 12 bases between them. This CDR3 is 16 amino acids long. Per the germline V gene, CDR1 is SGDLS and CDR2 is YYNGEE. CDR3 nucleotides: TGTGCCAGCAGCGTGGGGTTAGCGAGGAACACCGGGGAGCTGTTTTTT. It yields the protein CASSVGLARNTGELFF.

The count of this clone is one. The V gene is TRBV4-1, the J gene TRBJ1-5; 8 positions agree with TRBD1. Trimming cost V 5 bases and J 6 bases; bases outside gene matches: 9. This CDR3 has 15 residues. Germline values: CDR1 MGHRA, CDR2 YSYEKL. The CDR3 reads CASSGQTGASQPQHF. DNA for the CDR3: TGCGCCAGCAGCGGCCAGACAGGGGCTTCTCAGCCCCAGCATTTT.

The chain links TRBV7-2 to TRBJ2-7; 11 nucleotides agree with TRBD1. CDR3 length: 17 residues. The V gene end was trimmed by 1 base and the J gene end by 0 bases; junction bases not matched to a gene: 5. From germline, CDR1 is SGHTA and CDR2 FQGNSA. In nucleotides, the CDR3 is TGTGCCAGCAGCTTAGTAGGGACAGGGGGTTTCTCCTACGAGCAGTACTTC. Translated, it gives CASSLVGTGGFSYEQYF.